The entry below gives a single T cell receptor beta chain sequence along with its context. These data are taken from a study of technical replicates of blood from a few donors. The protocol was immunoSEQ multiplex PCR, while the TCRdb copy is restricted to in-frame clones and leaves out a portion. Of roughly 70,000 clones listed, 90% to 95% were seen once; the top ten hold 4.5% to 5%. The TCR comes from a human donor in good health. Some clones in this sample may be carry-over from other donors' samples. Sample: PBMCs.

The CDR3 sequence is CASRPGTGRDTEAFF. The CDR3 DNA follows: TGTGCCAGCAGACCCGGGACAGGGCGGGACACTGAAGCTTTCTTT. This chain links TRBV6-5 with TRBJ1-1; TRBD1 matches 9 bases. CDR3 size: 15 residues. The ends lost 6 bases at V and 3 bases at J; junction bases unmatched: 8. The V gene's germline CDR1 is MNHEY and CDR2 SVGAGI.